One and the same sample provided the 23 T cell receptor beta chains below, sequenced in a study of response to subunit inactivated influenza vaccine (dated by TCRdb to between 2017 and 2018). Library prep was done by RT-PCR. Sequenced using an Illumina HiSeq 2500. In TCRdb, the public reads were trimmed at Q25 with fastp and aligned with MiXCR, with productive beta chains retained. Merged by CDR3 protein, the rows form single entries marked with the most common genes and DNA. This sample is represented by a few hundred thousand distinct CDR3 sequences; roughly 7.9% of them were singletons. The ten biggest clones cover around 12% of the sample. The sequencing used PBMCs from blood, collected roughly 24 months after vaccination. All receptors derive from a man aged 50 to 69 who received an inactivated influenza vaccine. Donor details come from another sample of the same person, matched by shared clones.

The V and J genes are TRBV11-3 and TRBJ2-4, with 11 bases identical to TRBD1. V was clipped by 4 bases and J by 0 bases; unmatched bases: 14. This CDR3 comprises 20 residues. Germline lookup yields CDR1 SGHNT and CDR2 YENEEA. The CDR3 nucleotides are TGTGCCAGCAGCTGGCCAACCGGGACAGGGGGAAATCTAGCCAAAAACATTCAGTACTTC. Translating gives CASSWPTGTGGNLAKNIQYF. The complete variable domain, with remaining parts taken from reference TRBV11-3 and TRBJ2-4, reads EAGVVQSPRYKIIEKKQPVAFWCNPISGHNTLYWYLQNLGQGPELLIRYENEEAVDDSQLPKDRFSAERLKGVDSTLKIQPAELGDSAVYLCASSWPTGTGGNLAKNIQYFGAGTRLSVL.

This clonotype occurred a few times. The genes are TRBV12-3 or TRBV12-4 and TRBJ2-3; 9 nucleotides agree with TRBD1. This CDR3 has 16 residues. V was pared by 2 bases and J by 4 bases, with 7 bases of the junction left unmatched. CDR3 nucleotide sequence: TGTGCCAGCAGTTTACCTGGACAGGGGATGGCAGATACGCAGTATTTT. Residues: CASSLPGQGMADTQYF.

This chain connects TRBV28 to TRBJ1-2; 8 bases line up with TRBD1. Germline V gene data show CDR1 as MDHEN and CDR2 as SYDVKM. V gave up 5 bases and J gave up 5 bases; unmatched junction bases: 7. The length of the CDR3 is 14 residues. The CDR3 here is CASSQGARGYGYTF. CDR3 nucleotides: TGTGCCAGCAGTCAGGGGGCTAGAGGGTATGGCTACACCTTC.

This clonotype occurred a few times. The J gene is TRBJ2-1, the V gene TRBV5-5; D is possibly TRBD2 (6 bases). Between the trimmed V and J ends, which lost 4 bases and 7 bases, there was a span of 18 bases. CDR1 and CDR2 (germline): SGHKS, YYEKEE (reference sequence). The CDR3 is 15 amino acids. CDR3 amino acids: CASSHIAVGMNEQFF. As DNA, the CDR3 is TGTGCCAGCAGCCATATAGCGGTGGGCATGAATGAGCAGTTCTTC.

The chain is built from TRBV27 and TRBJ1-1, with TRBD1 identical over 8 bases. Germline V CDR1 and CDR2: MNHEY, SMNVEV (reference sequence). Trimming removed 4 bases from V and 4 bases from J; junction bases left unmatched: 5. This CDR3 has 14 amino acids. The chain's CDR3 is CASSSAGGVTEAFF. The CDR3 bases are TGTGCCAGCAGTTCCGCAGGGGGCGTCACTGAAGCTTTCTTT.

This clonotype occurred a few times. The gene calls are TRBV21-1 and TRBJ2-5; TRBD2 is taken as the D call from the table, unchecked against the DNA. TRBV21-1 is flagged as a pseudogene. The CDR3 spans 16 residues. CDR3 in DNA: TGTGCCAGCAGCCTCCCGGGACTAGCGACGGAAAAGACCCAGTACTTC. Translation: CASSLPGLATEKTQYF.

In DNA, the CDR3 is TGTGCCAGCAGCTCCTGGGACAGGGGGCTCAACGAGCAGTACTTC. Its translation is CASSSWDRGLNEQYF. V usage is TRBV5-4 and J usage is TRBJ2-7; TRBD1 agrees at 12 bases. This CDR3 has 15 amino acids. The trim removed 3 bases at V and 5 bases at J, leaving 6 bases unmatched. Germline CDR1 is SGHNT and CDR2 is YYREEE (reference sequence).

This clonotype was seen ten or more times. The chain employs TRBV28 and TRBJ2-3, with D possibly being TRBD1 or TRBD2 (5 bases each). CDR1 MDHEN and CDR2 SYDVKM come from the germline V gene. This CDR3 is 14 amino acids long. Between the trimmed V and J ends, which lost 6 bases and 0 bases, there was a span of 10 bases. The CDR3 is CASRSGTSTDTQYF. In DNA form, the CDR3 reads TGTGCCAGCAGGTCGGGGACCAGCACAGATACGCAGTATTTT.

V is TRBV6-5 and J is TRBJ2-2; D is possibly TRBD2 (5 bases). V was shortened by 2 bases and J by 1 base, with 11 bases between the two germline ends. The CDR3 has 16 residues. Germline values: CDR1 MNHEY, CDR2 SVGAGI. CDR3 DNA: TGTGCCAGCAGTTACGCAGGAGGAGGGAACACCGGGGAGCTGTTTTTT. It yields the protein CASSYAGGGNTGELFF.

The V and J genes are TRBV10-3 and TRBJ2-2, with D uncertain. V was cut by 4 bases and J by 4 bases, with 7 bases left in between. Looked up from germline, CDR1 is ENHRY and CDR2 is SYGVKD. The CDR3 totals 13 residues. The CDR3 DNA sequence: TGTGCCATCAGTGCTGACACCACCGGGGAGCTGTTTTTT. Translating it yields CAISADTTGELFF.

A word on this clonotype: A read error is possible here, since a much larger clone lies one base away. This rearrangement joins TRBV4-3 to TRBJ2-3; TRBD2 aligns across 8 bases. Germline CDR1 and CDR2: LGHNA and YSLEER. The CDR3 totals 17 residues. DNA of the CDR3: TGCGCCAGCAGCCAAGATGTAGTAGCGGGGACCACATATACGCAGTATTTT. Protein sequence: CASSQDVVAGTTYTQYF.

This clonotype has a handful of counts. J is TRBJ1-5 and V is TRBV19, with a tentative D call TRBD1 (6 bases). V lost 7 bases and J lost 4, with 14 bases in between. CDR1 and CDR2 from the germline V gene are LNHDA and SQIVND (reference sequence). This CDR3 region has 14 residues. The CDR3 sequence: CASNRAPTNQPQHF. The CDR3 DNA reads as TGTGCCAGTAACAGGGCGCCCACAAATCAGCCCCAGCATTTT.

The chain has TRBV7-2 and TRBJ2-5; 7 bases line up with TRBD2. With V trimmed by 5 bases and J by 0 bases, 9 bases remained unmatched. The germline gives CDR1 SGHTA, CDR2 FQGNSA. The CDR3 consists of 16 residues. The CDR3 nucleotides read TGTGCCAGCAGCGACCCCACGCGGGGGTACCAAGAGACCCAGTACTTC. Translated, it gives CASSDPTRGYQETQYF.

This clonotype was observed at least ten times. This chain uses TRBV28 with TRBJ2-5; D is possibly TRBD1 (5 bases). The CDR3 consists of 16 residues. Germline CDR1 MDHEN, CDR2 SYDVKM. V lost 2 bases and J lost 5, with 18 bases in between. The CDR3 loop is CASSLRMTALWETQYF. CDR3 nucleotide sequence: TGTGCCAGCAGTTTAAGGATGACAGCCCTCTGGGAGACCCAGTACTTC.

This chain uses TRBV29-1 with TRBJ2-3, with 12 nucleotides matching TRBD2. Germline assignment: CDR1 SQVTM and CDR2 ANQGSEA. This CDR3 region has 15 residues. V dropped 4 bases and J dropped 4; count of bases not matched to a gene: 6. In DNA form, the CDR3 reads TGCAGCGTTGCGCTAGCGGGGGGGCACCCAGATACGCAGTATTTT. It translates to CSVALAGGHPDTQYF.

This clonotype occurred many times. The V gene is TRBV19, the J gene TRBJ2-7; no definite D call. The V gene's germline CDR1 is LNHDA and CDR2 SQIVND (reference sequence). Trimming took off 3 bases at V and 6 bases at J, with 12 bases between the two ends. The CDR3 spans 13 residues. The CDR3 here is CASSIAAAREQYF. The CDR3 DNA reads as TGTGCCAGTAGTATTGCCGCGGCTCGCGAGCAGTACTTC.

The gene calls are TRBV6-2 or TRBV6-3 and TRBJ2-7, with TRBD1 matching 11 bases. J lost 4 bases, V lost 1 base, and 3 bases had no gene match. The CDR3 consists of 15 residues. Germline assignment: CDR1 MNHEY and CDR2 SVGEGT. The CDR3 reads CASSYWTGGHYEQYF. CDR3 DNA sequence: TGTGCCAGCAGTTACTGGACAGGGGGCCATTACGAGCAGTACTTC.

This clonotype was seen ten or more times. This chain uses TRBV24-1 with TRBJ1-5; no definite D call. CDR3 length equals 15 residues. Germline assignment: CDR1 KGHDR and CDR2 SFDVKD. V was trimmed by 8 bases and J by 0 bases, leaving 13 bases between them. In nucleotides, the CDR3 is TGTGCCACCAAGTGGGCGGACGATAGCAATCAGCCCCAGCATTTT. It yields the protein CATKWADDSNQPQHF.

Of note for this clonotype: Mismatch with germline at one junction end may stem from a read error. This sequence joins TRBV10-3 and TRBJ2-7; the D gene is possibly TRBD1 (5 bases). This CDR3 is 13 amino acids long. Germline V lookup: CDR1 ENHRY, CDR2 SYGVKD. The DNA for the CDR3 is TGCGCCATCTTTTCTCCAGGGTCCTACGAGCAGTACTTC. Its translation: CAIFSPGSYEQYF.

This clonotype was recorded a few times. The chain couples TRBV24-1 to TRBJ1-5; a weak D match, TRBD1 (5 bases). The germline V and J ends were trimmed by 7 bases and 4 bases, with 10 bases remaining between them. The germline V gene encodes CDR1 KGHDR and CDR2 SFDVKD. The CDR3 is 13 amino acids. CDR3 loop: CATRRGDNQPQHF. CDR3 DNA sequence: TGTGCCACCAGGAGAGGGGATAATCAGCCCCAGCATTTT.

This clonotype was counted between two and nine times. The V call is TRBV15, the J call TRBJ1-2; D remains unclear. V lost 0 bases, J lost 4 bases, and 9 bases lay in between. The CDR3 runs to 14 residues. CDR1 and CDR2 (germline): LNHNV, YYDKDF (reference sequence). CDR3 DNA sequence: TGTGCCACCAGCAGAGAACAACGGAGCTATGGCTACACCTTC. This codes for CATSREQRSYGYTF.

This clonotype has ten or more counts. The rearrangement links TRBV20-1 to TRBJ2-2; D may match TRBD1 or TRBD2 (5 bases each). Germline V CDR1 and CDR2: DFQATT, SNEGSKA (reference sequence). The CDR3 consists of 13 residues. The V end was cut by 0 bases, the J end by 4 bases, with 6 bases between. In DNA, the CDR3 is TGCAGTGCTAGAGATGGGGGCACCGGGGAGCTGTTTTTT. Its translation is CSARDGGTGELFF.

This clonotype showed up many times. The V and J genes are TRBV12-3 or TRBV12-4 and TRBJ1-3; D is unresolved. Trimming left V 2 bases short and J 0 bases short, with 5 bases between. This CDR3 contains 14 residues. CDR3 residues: CASSLFTSGNTIYF. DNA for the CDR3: TGTGCCAGCAGTTTATTTACCTCTGGAAACACCATATATTTT.